This entry is about one T cell receptor (beta chain). No cognate antigen has been identified for it. Base quality data are lacking; no much larger clone is found one base away. Participants in the prospective study were enrolled through a virtual design, were aged about 18 to 100 years, and lived in 24 United States geographic areas. In the prospective study, cohorts were assigned on the basis of participant-reported clinical history obtained from a screening survey and a study questionnaire. Recovered participants in ImmuneRACE Cohort 3 were defined as having two consecutive negative NP/OP PCR tests, clearance from a healthcare professional, or resolution of symptoms. In the prospective study, whole blood, serum and a nasopharyngeal or oropharyngeal swab were collected from each participant by mobile phlebotomists. Participants in the prospective study had the option to provide additional blood draws and questionnaires over a roughly 2-month period. Before DNA extraction, prospective study blood samples were shipped either frozen or at room temperature.

TCRbeta CDR3 regions were amplified from genomic DNA by means of the immunoSEQ Assay, a bias-controlled multiplex PCR. Per the authors' processing: Nucleated cell counts per sample were estimated from amplification of reference gene primers within the assay. To quantify the absolute abundance of each unique TCRbeta CDR3 rearrangement, sequence reads were collapsed and filtered. For each sample, productive Simpson clonality was calculated by taking the square root of Simpson's diversity index across productive rearrangements. In its TCRdb copy, this immuneACCESS table keeps in-frame sequences only and misses some clones. Where compared with another copy, unresolved V genes explain less than half of these, and the others have no known cause. The DNA was the basis for D and trimming; V, J and clone size are from that table. In this sample the table shows 150,000 to 200,000 clones, roughly four fifths of which occur a single time. The ten largest account for roughly 12% of the sample.

Germline trimming amounts to 0 bases on V and 6 bases on J, with 17 as the count of junction bases outside the gene matches. CDR1 MGHRA and CDR2 YSYEKL are derived from the germline V gene. Including cysteine and phenylalanine, the CDR3 has 19 amino acids. This entry keeps only the CDR3 DNA: 57 bases, framed from base 1. The data were obtained in a study of blood T cell repertoires in COVID-19 (dated by TCRdb to 2020 to 2022). Broadly, across the study: Samples covering the acute and convalescent phases of COVID-19 were provided by collaborators in the United States, Italy and Spain. The prospective study material was composed of cDNA or gDNA derived from T cells, B-cell-depleted T cells, or PBMCs. Subjects who had been exposed to COVID-19, were actively infected with it, or had recovered from it provided the deeply sampled blood TCRbeta repertoires that made up the dataset. The repertoires were released in a freely available public database intended as a resource for research on the immune response to SARS-CoV-2. The samples were drawn from two sources: the first 160 participants of the ongoing ImmuneRACE study, and 1,254 subjects contributed by 6 global collaborators. Nearly every sample came with metadata listing a de-identified subject ID, COVID-19 status, age in years and sex. Where available, HLA class I and class II types were obtained from metadata supplied by the sample provider rather than from assay-based typing. Overall study outcomes, separate from this receptor: Clinical and demographic metadata were provided uncurated, with the amount varying by source and participant.

This TCR derives from a man aged 35-49 years who had recovered from COVID-19. This receptor chain uses TRBV4-1 and TRBJ2-3; a stretch of 8 junction bases matches TRBD2. Sequenced material: PBMCs or T cells enriched from blood (not recorded which). The CDR3 region: CASSQDPRGATLKWDTQYF. DNA sequence: TGCGCCAGCAGCCAAGACCCGCGGGGGGCGACGTTAAAGTGGGATACGCAGTATTTT.